What follows are 13 T cell receptor beta chains derived from one specimen sequenced in a study of T cells in Graves' hyperthyroidism and ophthalmopathy. Researchers took RNA transcripts and amplified the TCR beta CDR3 regions from them. A set of HTBI primers served as the primers for a first-round RT-PCR of the TCR CDR3. TCRdb reprocessed the multiplex PCR reads with MiXCR, giving one entry per CDR3 protein. The sample records 190,000 or so distinct CDR3 sequences, around 17% being singletons. Sample: blood. All receptors derive from a man aged 40-49 years with Graves' hyperthyroidism.

There are many counts of this clonotype. This chain links TRBV6-2 or TRBV6-3 with TRBJ2-5, with D possibly being TRBD2 (5 bases). This CDR3 spans 15 amino acids. CDR1 and CDR2 (germline): MNHEY, SVGEGT. V was pared by 0 bases and J by 2 bases, with 10 bases between. In DNA, the CDR3 is TGTGCCAGCAGTTACTCTGCGGGTTCACAAGAGACCCAGTACTTC. Amino acid sequence: CASSYSAGSQETQYF.

There are a few counts of this clonotype. The chain links TRBV6-1 to TRBJ2-5, with D unclear. V gave up 6 bases and J gave up 10 bases, with 21 bases separating them. Germline CDR1 is MNHNS and CDR2 is SASEGT. This CDR3 region has 14 residues. CDR3 DNA: TGTGCCAGCAGCAACCCCTTCCGGCTTGGGGTCCAGTACTTC. This gives the protein CASSNPFRLGVQYF.

Many counts were recorded for this clonotype. The genes are TRBV7-2 and TRBJ2-1; D may be TRBD2 (6 bases). Per germline, CDR1 SGHTA and CDR2 FQGNSA. The CDR3 runs 13 residues. With 6 bases removed from V and 4 bases from J, the gap between germline ends came to 10 bases. CDR3 DNA sequence: TGTGCCAGCAGATATAGCGGATACAATGAGCAGTTCTTC. It translates to CASRYSGYNEQFF.

This clonotype has at least ten counts. CDR3 protein: CAWRPSGGLLEQFF. Here the CDR3 DNA reads TGTGCCTGGAGACCTAGCGGGGGCCTTCTTGAGCAGTTCTTC. V gene TRBV30 combines with J gene TRBJ2-1, with TRBD2 matching 10 bases. The CDR3 runs 14 residues. Unmatched junction bases numbered 8, after V lost 3 bases and J lost 9 bases. Germline V CDR1 and CDR2: GTSNPN, SVGIG (reference sequence).

This rearrangement joins TRBV30 to TRBJ2-3; 7 nucleotides align to TRBD2. Losses at the gene ends were 5 bases for V and 4 bases for J; bases not matched to a gene: 15. Germline V gene sequence: CDR1 GTSNPN, CDR2 SVGIG (reference sequence). The CDR3 length is 16 residues. Written as DNA, the CDR3 is TGTGCCTGGGGGGAGGGCGCGGGATTCCTCGCAGATACGCAGTATTTT. This gives the protein CAWGEGAGFLADTQYF.

This clonotype has a count of ten or more. The J gene is TRBJ1-1, the V gene TRBV27, with D perhaps TRBD1 (6 bases). CDR3 length: 16 amino acids. V lost 2 bases to trimming and J lost 2 bases, with 15 bases between them. The germline gives CDR1 MNHEY, CDR2 SMNVEV (reference sequence). The CDR3 loop reads CASSLLPGQLNTEAFF. For the CDR3, the DNA is TGTGCCAGCAGTTTACTTCCGGGACAACTTAACACTGAAGCTTTCTTT.

The chain employs TRBV27 and TRBJ1-3; D remains ambiguous. The CDR3 loop spans 16 amino acids. Germline V gene data show CDR1 as MNHEY and CDR2 as SMNVEV (reference sequence). The V end lost 5 bases, the J end lost 0 bases, and 14 bases lay between the germline ends. CDR3 in DNA: TGTGCCAGCAGTCGCGGTCCGGACTACTCTGGAAACACCATATATTTT. Translating gives CASSRGPDYSGNTIYF.

The chain links TRBV6-1 to TRBJ1-6; 12 bases line up with TRBD1. The CDR3 consists of 15 residues. The J segment lost 12 bases and the V segment lost 6 bases, leaving 9 bases of the junction unmatched. CDR1 and CDR2 (germline): MNHNS, SASEGT. The CDR3 spells CASRGTGGVFIPLHF. The CDR3 DNA follows: TGTGCCAGCAGAGGGACAGGGGGCGTGTTTATACCCCTCCACTTT.

This clonotype was counted at least ten times. The gene calls are TRBV6-1 and TRBJ2-2; 11 bases are a match to TRBD2. Trimming took 3 bases from V and 8 from J; bases not matched to a gene: 8. Germline V CDR1 and CDR2: MNHNS, SASEGT. This CDR3 comprises 16 residues. Here the CDR3 reads CASSDIASGGIGELFF. Written as DNA, the CDR3 is TGTGCCAGCAGTGACATCGCTAGCGGGGGGATAGGGGAGCTGTTTTTT.

The chain employs TRBV12-5 and TRBJ2-2; 12 nucleotides line up with TRBD1. J was trimmed by 4 bases and V by 5 bases; bases with no gene match: 8. The CDR3 is 17 residues long. Germline V gene lookup returns CDR1 LGHNT and CDR2 FRNRAP. The CDR3 is CASGRGTGGAGTGELFF. The CDR3 DNA reads TGTGCTAGTGGTCGAGGGACAGGGGGCGCCGGCACCGGGGAGCTGTTTTTT. Supplemented by reference TRBV12-5 and TRBJ2-2, the full variable domain reads DARVTQTPRHKVTEMGQEVTMRCQPILGHNTVFWYRQTMMQGLELLAYFRNRAPLDDSGMPKDRFSAEMPDATLATLKIQPSEPRDSAVYFCASGRGTGGAGTGELFFGEGSRLTVL.

This clonotype was counted between two and nine times. One junction end disagrees with the germline gene, perhaps due to a read error. V gene TRBV7-2 combines with J gene TRBJ2-1; possibly TRBD2 for D (5 bases). Germline V lookup: CDR1 SGHTA, CDR2 FQGNSA. This CDR3 contains 15 residues. CDR3 DNA sequence: TGTGCCAGCAGCCTAGCCGGAATGGGTTACAATGAGCAGTTCTTC. Translation gives CASSLAGMGYNEQFF.

This clonotype was counted a few times. The rearrangement links TRBV19 to TRBJ1-4; D gene ambiguous. CDR1 is LNHDA and CDR2 is SQIVND in the germline V gene (reference sequence). Trimming removed 2 bases at V and 7 bases at J, with 14 bases between. This CDR3 comprises 15 residues. The CDR3 sequence is CASSIRPNGREKLFF. The CDR3 nucleotides read TGTGCCAGTAGTATACGTCCCAACGGTCGTGAAAAACTGTTTTTT.

The V and J genes are TRBV6-1 and TRBJ1-6; unclear D gene. Trimming left V 0 bases short and J 9 bases short, with 12 bases between. The CDR3 spans 15 residues. Looked up from germline, CDR1 is MNHNS and CDR2 is SASEGT. Here the CDR3 DNA reads TGTGCCAGCAGTGAAGCCCAGGTTCTATCTTCACCCCTCCACTTT. This translates into CASSEAQVLSSPLHF.